Following are 27 T cell receptor beta chains from one sample sequenced in a study of a mutant IDH1 vaccine in newly diagnosed glioma. Time point reported: week 5, during vaccination. The vaccine gave 300 ug of a 20-mer mutant IDH1 peptide subcutaneously per dose. Their specific antigens are unknown. The method was immunoSEQ multiplex PCR; TCRdb's version includes in-frame clones alone and lacks a portion of them. The sample consists of around 56,000 clones, around 82% of them appearing once. Sequencing used PBMCs, obtained from a glioma patient whose treatment included an IDH1 peptide vaccine. The receptors shown here come from a woman under 30 with glioma. Some clones in this sample may be carry-over from other donors' samples.

The rearrangement joins TRBV27 to TRBJ2-1; D possibly corresponds to TRBD2 (5 bases). V lost 3 bases and J 5 bases, leaving 14 bases between the germline ends. Germline assignment: CDR1 MNHEY and CDR2 SMNVEV (reference sequence). The CDR3 totals 15 residues. The DNA of the CDR3 is TGTGCCAGCAGTTTGCTGAGAGCGGCTAACAATGAGCAGTTCTTC. Its protein product is CASSLLRAANNEQFF.

The gene calls are TRBV14 and TRBJ2-7, with TRBD2 identical over 15 bases. The germline V gene encodes CDR1 SGHDN and CDR2 FVKESK. The CDR3 is 17 amino acids. Losses at the gene ends were 3 bases for V and 4 bases for J; bases not matched to a gene: 7. CDR3 in amino acids: CASSQAGTSGRRYEQYF. DNA for the CDR3: TGTGCCAGCAGCCAGGCCGGGACTAGCGGGAGGAGATACGAGCAGTACTTC.

This clone was observed a single time. The rearrangement uses TRBV6-4 and TRBJ2-1; D is unresolved. The V end lost 3 bases, the J end lost 7 bases, and 7 bases lay between the germline ends. Germline values: CDR1 MRHNA, CDR2 SNTAGT. The CDR3 has 12 amino acids. CDR3 DNA sequence: TGTGCCAGCAGTGAAACGGGTAATGAGCAGTTCTTC. Translated, it gives CASSETGNEQFF.

J is TRBJ1-3 and V is TRBV6-5; D might be TRBD1 (5 bases). V gave up 6 bases and J gave up 4 bases, with 16 bases separating them. The CDR3 spans 15 residues. The germline V gene encodes CDR1 MNHEY and CDR2 SVGAGI. The CDR3: CASSFGTALGNTIYF. The CDR3 DNA follows: TGTGCCAGCAGCTTCGGGACGGCTTTAGGAAACACCATATATTTT.

This chain joins TRBV2 and TRBJ2-7; TRBD1 matches 7 bases. Trimming took 4 bases from V and 4 from J; bases not matched to a gene: 10. The CDR3 consists of 15 residues. Germline CDR1 reads SNHLY; CDR2 reads FYNNEI. CDR3 region: CASSGGGTDPYEQYF. Here the CDR3 DNA reads TGTGCCAGCAGTGGGGGTGGGACAGACCCTTACGAGCAGTACTTC. The whole variable domain, filled in from reference TRBV2 and TRBJ2-7, reads EPEVTQTPSHQVTQMGQEVILRCVPISNHLYFYWYRQILGQKVEFLVSFYNNEISEKSEIFDDQFSVERPDGSNFTLKIRSTKLEDSAMYFCASSGGGTDPYEQYFGPGTRLTVT.

This clone showed up just once. This sequence joins TRBV4-1 and TRBJ2-1; the D gene is possibly TRBD1 (6 bases). CDR1 is MGHRA, CDR2 YSYEKL, per germline. This CDR3 has 14 residues. V was clipped by 8 bases and J by 4 bases, with 15 bases between them. The CDR3 here is CASGFTGKYNEQFF. CDR3 in DNA: TGCGCCAGCGGTTTCACAGGGAAATACAATGAGCAGTTCTTC.

The CDR3 loop is CAASLGFGPDTQYF. The CDR3 DNA is TGTGCTGCCTCTTTGGGGTTTGGTCCAGATACGCAGTATTTT. This chain links TRBV30 with TRBJ2-3; D remains unclear. The CDR3 is 14 amino acids. Per germline, CDR1 GTSNPN and CDR2 SVGIG (reference sequence).

V gene TRBV19 combines with J gene TRBJ2-1; the D gene is possibly TRBD2 (6 bases). The CDR3 sequence is 13 residues long. Germline CDR1 and CDR2: LNHDA and SQIVND (reference sequence). V lost 8 bases and J 9 bases, leaving 17 bases between the germline ends. CDR3 sequence reads: CASSPYGGGEQFF. The CDR3 nucleotides read TGTGCCAGTTCCCCCTACGGGGGTGGTGAGCAGTTCTTC.

V usage is TRBV4-1 and J usage is TRBJ1-1, with D maybe TRBD1 (5 bases). Germline CDR1 is MGHRA and CDR2 is YSYEKL. Between the trimmed V and J ends, which lost 4 bases and 5 bases, there was a span of 23 bases. This CDR3 has 17 residues. The CDR3 region is CASSPYNSGIGGTEAFF. Written as DNA, the CDR3 is TGCGCCAGCAGCCCCTATAACTCGGGGATCGGGGGAACTGAAGCTTTCTTT.

This clone was observed a few times. The same CDR3 arises from other DNA sequences in this sample as well. The chain uses TRBV5-1 and TRBJ2-2; tentative D call: TRBD1 (5 bases). The CDR3 has 18 amino acids. CDR1 and CDR2 from the germline V gene are SGHRS and YFSETQ. V was trimmed by 1 base and J by 5 bases, leaving 21 bases between them. CDR3 residues: CASSLSVGAGSRTGELFF. In DNA, the CDR3 is TGCGCCAGCAGCTTGTCGGTGGGTGCAGGGTCGAGGACCGGGGAGCTGTTTTTT.

This chain joins TRBV18 and TRBJ2-5; perhaps D is TRBD1 or TRBD2 (5 bases each). The J call is in doubt because the DNA end fits TRBJ2-7 better. The germline V gene has CDR1 KGHSH and CDR2 LQKENI. The CDR3 is 16 amino acids. In DNA, the CDR3 is TGTGCCAGCTCACCAACTACTCCGGGACCTAACTACGAGCAGTACTTC. Its protein is CASSPTTPGPNYEQYF.

Only one count was recorded for this clone. The genes are TRBV9 and TRBJ2-1, with D perhaps given as TRBD1 or TRBD2 (5 bases each). Looked up from germline, CDR1 is SGDLS and CDR2 is YYNGEE. The CDR3 sequence is 14 residues long. V lost 4 bases and J 1 base, leaving 9 bases between the germline ends. CDR3 in DNA: TGTGCCAGCAGCCCCAGGGAGTCCTACAATGAGCAGTTCTTC. As protein: CASSPRESYNEQFF.

This clone was seen only once. The chain links TRBV20-1 to TRBJ1-1; 9 positions agree with TRBD1. This CDR3 is 11 amino acids long. Germline V gives CDR1 DFQATT, CDR2 SNEGSKA (reference sequence). The CDR3 loop is CRTYRGRVAFF. For the CDR3, the DNA is TGCAGAACTTACAGGGGGCGTGTGGCTTTCTTT.

The chain combines TRBV5-4 with TRBJ2-5; 8 nucleotides agree with TRBD1. The V and J ends lost 4 bases and 0 bases, in that order; junction bases with no gene match: 11. This CDR3 is 17 amino acids long. Per the germline V gene, CDR1 is SGHNT and CDR2 is YYREEE (reference sequence). The CDR3 here is CASSADRAQQNQETQYF. The CDR3 coding sequence is TGTGCCAGCAGCGCGGACAGGGCCCAACAAAACCAAGAGACCCAGTACTTC.

The chain couples TRBV5-6 to TRBJ2-5, with 11 bases lining up with TRBD2. With 3 bases clipped from V and 9 bases from J, the junction kept 10 bases outside the gene matches. Germline assignment: CDR1 SGHDT and CDR2 YYEEEE. There are 15 residues in the CDR3. The CDR3 bases are TGTGCCAGCAGCTCGCTGGGACTAGCGGCTTCGTCCCAGTACTTC. It is translated as CASSSLGLAASSQYF.

This sequence joins TRBV6-6 and TRBJ2-7, with 15 bases identical to TRBD2. The CDR3 runs 15 residues. The trim removed 5 bases at V and 6 bases at J, leaving 5 bases unmatched. Germline assignment: CDR1 MNHNY and CDR2 SVGAGI (reference sequence). For the CDR3, the DNA is TGTGCCAGCAGTCGGACTAGCGGGGGGGCCGCCGAGCAGTACTTC. This codes for CASSRTSGGAAEQYF.

Comment on this clone: The junction departs from germline at one end; a sequencing error may be responsible. The chain is built from TRBV5-5 and TRBJ1-1; the match to TRBD1 covers 9 bases. This CDR3 spans 18 amino acids. Germline values: CDR1 SGHKS, CDR2 YYEKEE (reference sequence). CDR3 nucleotide sequence: TGTGCCAGCAGCCCCGGGATCACAGGGGGCGTCGAGTACACTGAAGCCTTCTTT. This gives the protein CASSPGITGGVEYTEAFF.

The rearrangement links TRBV30 to TRBJ2-3, with TRBD2 as a possible D gene (6 bases). CDR1 is GTSNPN, CDR2 SVGIG, per germline (reference sequence). The CDR3 is made up of 13 amino acids. V was pared by 0 bases and J by 11 bases, with 15 bases between. In nucleotides, the CDR3 is TGTGCCTGGAGTGTACCGGGAGCAGACAGGCAGTATTTT. Amino acids: CAWSVPGADRQYF.

The chain recombines TRBV5-6 with TRBJ1-1; possible D gene TRBD1, 5 bases. CDR1 SGHDT and CDR2 YYEEEE come from the germline V gene. Between the trimmed V and J ends, which lost 4 bases and 4 bases, there was a span of 17 bases. The CDR3 sequence is 15 residues long. CDR3 nucleotides: TGTGCCAGCAGCCCTTATAGGGCCGGGGGCACTGAAGCTTTCTTT. This translates into CASSPYRAGGTEAFF.

This chain joins TRBV10-3 and TRBJ1-6; 10 bases align to TRBD1. Trimming cost V 8 bases and J 9 bases; bases outside gene matches: 16. The CDR3 is 17 amino acids. The germline gives CDR1 ENHRY, CDR2 SYGVKD. The CDR3 bases are TGTGCCATCGGAAAAGGCACCCGGGACAGGGGCGGTTCACCCCTCCACTTT. Translating it yields CAIGKGTRDRGGSPLHF.

CDR3 nucleotides: TGCGCCAGCAGCCCCTCTGCGTGGGGGGCGGATGAAAAACTGTTTTTT. This encodes CASSPSAWGADEKLFF. The chain links TRBV4-1 to TRBJ1-4, with D possibly being TRBD1 (6 bases). Deletions cut 4 bases from V and 6 bases from J, with 18 bases between. This CDR3 has 16 residues. Germline V gives CDR1 MGHRA, CDR2 YSYEKL.

The chain uses TRBV5-6 and TRBJ1-2; D is unclear. CDR1 and CDR2 (germline): SGHDT, YYEEEE. CDR3 length: 17 residues. Trimming took off 1 base at V and 3 bases at J, with 19 bases between the two ends. The DNA of the CDR3 is TGTGCCAGCAGCTTGACCATCCGGAAGGCAGAAGACTATGGCTACACCTTC. This codes for CASSLTIRKAEDYGYTF.

V usage is TRBV5-1 and J usage is TRBJ2-2; the D gene is possibly TRBD2 (5 bases). V gave up 3 bases and J gave up 6 bases, with 21 bases separating them. CDR1 SGHRS and CDR2 YFSETQ come from the germline V gene. The CDR3 spans 17 residues. The CDR3 bases are TGCGCCAGCAGCTCCACGGAAGTCAGTGGGAGCGCCGGGGAGCTGTTTTTT. Amino acids: CASSSTEVSGSAGELFF.

This clone appeared a single time. The chain uses TRBV12-5 and TRBJ1-1, with D possibly TRBD1 on 5 matching bases. The ends were cut back, 5 bases at V and 1 base at J, with 11 bases in the middle. Germline assignment: CDR1 LGHNT and CDR2 FRNRAP. This CDR3 is 14 amino acids long. CDR3 in amino acids: CASGPNTGNTEAFF. The DNA for the CDR3 is TGTGCTAGTGGTCCAAACACAGGGAACACTGAAGCTTTCTTT.

The chain recombines TRBV5-6 with TRBJ1-2, with TRBD1 as a possible D gene (5 bases). CDR3 length: 13 amino acids. CDR1 and CDR2 from the germline V gene are SGHDT and YYEEEE. The ends were cut back, 2 bases at V and 2 bases at J, with 7 bases in the middle. CDR3 protein: CASSFAGNYGYTF. The DNA for the CDR3 is TGTGCCAGCAGCTTCGCAGGGAACTATGGCTACACCTTC. Complete variable domain (other parts from reference TRBV5-6 and TRBJ1-2): DAGVTQSPTHLIKTRGQQVTLRCSPKSGHDTVSWYQQALGQGPQFIFQYYEEEERQRGNFPDRFSGHQFPNYSSELNVNALLLGDSALYLCASSFAGNYGYTFGSGTRLTVV.

The chain uses TRBV12-5 and TRBJ2-7; D tentatively reads TRBD1 or TRBD2 (5 bases each). CDR1 LGHNT and CDR2 FRNRAP come from the germline V gene. V dropped 4 bases and J dropped 2 bases, with 15 bases sitting between them. The CDR3 contains 15 residues. The CDR3 sequence: CASGSTQVGAYEQYF. In nucleotides, the CDR3 is TGTGCTAGTGGTTCCACACAGGTGGGAGCCTACGAGCAGTACTTC.

The DNA of the CDR3 is TGTGCCAGCAGCGTAGATATCGGGGGGGGCTACGAGCAGTACTTC. This codes for CASSVDIGGGYEQYF. The chain is built from TRBV9 and TRBJ2-7; TRBD2 aligns across 8 bases. With V trimmed by 0 bases and J by 3 bases, 5 bases remained unmatched. Germline CDR1 is SGDLS and CDR2 is YYNGEE. This CDR3 spans 15 amino acids.